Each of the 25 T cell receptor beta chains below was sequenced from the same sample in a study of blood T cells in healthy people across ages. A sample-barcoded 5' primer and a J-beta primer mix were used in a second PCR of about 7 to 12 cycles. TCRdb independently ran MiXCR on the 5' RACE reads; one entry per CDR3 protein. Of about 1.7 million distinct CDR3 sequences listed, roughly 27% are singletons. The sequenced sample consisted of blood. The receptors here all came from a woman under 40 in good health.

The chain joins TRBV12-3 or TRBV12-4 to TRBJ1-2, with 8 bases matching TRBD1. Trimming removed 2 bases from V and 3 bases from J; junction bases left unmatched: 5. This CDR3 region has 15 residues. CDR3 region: CASSLIQGEDYGYTF. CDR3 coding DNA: TGTGCCAGCAGTTTAATACAGGGGGAAGACTATGGCTACACCTTC.

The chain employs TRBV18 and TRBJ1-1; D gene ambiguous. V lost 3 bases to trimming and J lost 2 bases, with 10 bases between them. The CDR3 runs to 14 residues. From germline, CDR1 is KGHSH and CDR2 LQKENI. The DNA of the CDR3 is TGTGCCAGCTCACCGCGGTCCCAAAACACTGAAGCTTTCTTT. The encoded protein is CASSPRSQNTEAFF.

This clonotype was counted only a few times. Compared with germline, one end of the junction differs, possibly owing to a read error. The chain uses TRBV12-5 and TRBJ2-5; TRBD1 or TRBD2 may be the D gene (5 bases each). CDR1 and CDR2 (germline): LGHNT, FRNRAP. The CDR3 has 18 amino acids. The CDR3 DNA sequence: TGTGCTCGTGGTTTTGGGACCGACGTCTTTCTTTCGCAAGAGACCCAGTACTTC. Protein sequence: CARGFGTDVFLSQETQYF.

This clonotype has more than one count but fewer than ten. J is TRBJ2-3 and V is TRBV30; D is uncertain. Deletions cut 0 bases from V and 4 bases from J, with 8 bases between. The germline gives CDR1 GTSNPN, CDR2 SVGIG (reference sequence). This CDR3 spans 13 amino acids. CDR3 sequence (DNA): TGTGCCTGGAGTGTTTCCTTGGCAGATACGCAGTATTTT. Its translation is CAWSVSLADTQYF.

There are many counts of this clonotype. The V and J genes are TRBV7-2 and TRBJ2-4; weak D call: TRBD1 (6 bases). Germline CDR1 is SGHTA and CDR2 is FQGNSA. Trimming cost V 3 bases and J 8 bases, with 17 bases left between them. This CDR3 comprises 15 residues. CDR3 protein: CASSFSGTPGDIQYF. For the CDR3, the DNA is TGTGCCAGCAGCTTCTCCGGGACCCCAGGGGACATTCAGTACTTC.

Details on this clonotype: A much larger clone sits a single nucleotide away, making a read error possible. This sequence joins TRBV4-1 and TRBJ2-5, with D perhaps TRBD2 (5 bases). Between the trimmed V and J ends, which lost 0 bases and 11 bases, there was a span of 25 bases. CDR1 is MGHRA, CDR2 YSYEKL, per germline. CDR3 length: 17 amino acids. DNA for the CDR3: TGCGCCAGCAGCCAAGAGGGTGGGAGAGGGTTCTACAATGAGCAGTACTTC. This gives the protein CASSQEGGRGFYNEQYF.

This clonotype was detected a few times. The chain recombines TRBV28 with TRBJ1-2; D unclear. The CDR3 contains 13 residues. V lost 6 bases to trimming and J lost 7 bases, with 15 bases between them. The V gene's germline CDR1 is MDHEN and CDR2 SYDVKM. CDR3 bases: TGTGCCAGCAGCGTCAACTGGGAGGGTGGCTACACCTTC. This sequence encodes CASSVNWEGGYTF.

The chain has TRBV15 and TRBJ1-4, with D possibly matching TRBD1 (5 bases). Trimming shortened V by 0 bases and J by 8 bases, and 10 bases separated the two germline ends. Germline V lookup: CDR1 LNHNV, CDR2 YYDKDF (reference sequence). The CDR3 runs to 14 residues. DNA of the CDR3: TGTGCCACCAGCAGAGATCAAGGGGCCGAAAAACTGTTTTTT. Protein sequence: CATSRDQGAEKLFF.

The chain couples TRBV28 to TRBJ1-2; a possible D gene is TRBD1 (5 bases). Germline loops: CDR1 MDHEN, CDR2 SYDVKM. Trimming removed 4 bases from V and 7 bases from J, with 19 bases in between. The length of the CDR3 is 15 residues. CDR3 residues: CASSSGLYRGPGYTF. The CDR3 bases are TGTGCCAGCAGTTCGGGACTGTATCGAGGTCCTGGCTACACCTTC.

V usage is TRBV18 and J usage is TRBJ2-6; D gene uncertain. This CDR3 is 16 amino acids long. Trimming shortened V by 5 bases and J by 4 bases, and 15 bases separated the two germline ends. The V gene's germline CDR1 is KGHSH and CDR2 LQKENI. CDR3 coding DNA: TGTGCCAGCTCATTACAGATCCTAGGGGGGGCCAACGTCCTGACTTTC. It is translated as CASSLQILGGANVLTF. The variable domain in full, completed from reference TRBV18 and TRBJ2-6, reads NAGVMQNPRHLVRRRGQEARLRCSPMKGHSHVYWYRQLPEEGLKFMVYLQKENIIDESGMPKERFSAEFPKEGPSILRIQQVVRGDSAAYFCASSLQILGGANVLTFGAGSRLTVL.

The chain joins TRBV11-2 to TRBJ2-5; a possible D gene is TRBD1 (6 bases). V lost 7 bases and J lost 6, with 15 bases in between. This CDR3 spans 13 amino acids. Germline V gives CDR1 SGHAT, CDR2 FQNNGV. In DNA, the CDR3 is TGTGCCAGCACCCCCTCAGGGGTACAGACCCAGTACTTC. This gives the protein CASTPSGVQTQYF.

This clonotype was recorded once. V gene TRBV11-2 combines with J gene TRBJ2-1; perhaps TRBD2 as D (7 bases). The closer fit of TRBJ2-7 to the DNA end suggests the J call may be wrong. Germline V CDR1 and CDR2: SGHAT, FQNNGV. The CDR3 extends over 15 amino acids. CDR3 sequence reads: CASRVQGRAYNEQYF. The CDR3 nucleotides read TGTGCCAGCAGGGTCCAGGGGAGGGCCTACAATGAGCAGTACTTC.

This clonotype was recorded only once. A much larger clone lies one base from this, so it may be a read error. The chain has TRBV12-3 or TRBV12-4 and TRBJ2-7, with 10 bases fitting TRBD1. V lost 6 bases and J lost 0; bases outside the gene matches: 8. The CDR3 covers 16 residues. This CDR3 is CASSSDRGRISYEQYF. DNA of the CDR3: TGTGCCAGCAGCTCCGACAGGGGGCGTATCTCCTACGAGCAGTACTTC.

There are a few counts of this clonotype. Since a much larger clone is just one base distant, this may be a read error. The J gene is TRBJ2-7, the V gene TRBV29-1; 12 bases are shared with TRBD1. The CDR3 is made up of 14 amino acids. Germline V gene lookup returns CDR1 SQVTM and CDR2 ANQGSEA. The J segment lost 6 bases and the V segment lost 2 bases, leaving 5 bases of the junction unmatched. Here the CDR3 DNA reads TGCAGCGTTGAACGGGACAGGGGGCGATTCGAGCAGTACTTC. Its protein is CSVERDRGRFEQYF.

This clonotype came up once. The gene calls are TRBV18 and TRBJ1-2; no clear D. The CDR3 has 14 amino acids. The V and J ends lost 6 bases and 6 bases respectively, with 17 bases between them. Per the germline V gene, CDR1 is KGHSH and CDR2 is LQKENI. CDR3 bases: TGTGCCAGCTCGGCGTATGAGTCGGCGAATGGCTACACCTTC. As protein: CASSAYESANGYTF.

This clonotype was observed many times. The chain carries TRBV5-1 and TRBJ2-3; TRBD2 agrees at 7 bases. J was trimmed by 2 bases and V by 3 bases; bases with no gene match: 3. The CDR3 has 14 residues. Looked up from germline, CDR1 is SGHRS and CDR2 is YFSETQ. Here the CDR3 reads CASSSSGTTDTQYF. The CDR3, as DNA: TGCGCCAGCAGCTCTAGCGGAACCACAGATACGCAGTATTTT.

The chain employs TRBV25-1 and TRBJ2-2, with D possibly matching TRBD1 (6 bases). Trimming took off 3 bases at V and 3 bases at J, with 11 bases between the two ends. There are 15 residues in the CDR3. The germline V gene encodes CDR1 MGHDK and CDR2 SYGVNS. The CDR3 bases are TGTGCCAGCAGTGACGTTCACAGGGACACCGGGGAGCTGTTTTTT. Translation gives CASSDVHRDTGELFF.

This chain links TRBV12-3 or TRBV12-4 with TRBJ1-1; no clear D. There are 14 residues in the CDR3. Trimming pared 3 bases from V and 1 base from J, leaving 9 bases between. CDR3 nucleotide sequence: TGTGCCAGCAGTTTCCCTACAGAGAACACTGAAGCTTTCTTT. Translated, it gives CASSFPTENTEAFF.

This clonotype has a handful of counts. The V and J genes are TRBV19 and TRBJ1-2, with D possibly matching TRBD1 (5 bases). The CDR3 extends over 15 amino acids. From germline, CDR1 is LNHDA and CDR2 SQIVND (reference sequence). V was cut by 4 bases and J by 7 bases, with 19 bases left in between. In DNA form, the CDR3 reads TGTGCCAGTAGTACCTCTCTTTCAGGGCTGAGTGGCTACACCTTC. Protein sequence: CASSTSLSGLSGYTF.

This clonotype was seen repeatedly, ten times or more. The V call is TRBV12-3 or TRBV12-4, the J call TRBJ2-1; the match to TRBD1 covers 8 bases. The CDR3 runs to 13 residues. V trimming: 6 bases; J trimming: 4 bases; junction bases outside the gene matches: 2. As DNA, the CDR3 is TGTGCCAGCAGATGGACAGGGTACAATGAGCAGTTCTTC. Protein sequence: CASRWTGYNEQFF.

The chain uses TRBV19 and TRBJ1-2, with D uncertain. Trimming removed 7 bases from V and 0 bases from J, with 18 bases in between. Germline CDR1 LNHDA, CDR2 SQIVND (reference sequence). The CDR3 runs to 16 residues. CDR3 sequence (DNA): TGTGCCAGTACTTTTTTTACTGCTTCAGCTAACTATGGCTACACCTTC. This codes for CASTFFTASANYGYTF. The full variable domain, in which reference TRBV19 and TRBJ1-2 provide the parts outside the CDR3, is DGGITQSPKYLFRKEGQNVTLSCEQNLNHDAMYWYRQDPGQGLRLIYYSQIVNDFQKGDIAEGYSVSREKKESFPLTVTSAQKNPTAFYLCASTFFTASANYGYTFGSGTRLTVV.

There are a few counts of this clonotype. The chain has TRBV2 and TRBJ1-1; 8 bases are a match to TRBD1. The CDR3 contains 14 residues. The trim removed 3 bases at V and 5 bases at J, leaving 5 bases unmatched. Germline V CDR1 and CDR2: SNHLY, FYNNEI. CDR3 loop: CASSDYQGATEAFF. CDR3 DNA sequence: TGTGCCAGCAGTGATTATCAGGGGGCGACTGAAGCTTTCTTT.

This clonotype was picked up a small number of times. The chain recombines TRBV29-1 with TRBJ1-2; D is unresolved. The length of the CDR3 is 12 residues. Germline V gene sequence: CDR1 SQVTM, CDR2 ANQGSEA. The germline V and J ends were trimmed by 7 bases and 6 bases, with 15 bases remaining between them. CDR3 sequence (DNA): TGCAGCGCATATCAGGAAAAAAATGGCTACACCTTC. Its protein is CSAYQEKNGYTF.

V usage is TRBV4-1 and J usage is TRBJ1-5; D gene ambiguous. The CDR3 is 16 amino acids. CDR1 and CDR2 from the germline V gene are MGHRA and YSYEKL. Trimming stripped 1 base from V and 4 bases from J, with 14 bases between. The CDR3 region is CASSQAQDLANQPQHF. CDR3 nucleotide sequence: TGCGCCAGCAGCCAAGCTCAGGACTTGGCGAATCAGCCCCAGCATTTT.

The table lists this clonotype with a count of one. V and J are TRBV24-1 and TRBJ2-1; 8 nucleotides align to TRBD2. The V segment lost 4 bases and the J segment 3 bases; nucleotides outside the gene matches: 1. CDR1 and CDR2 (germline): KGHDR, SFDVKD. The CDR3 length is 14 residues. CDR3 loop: CATSDREGYNEQFF. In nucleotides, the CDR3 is TGTGCCACCAGTGACCGGGAGGGCTACAATGAGCAGTTCTTC.